This TCR beta chain was profiled in a study of T cell repertoires in cytomegalovirus infection. Study background: A matching HLA type, together with CMV infection, was signaled by public TCR beta signatures.

This clonotype has more than one count but fewer than ten. TCRdb redid the calling of the reads with MiXCR, one entry per CDR3 protein. The top ten hold about 2.8% of the sample, which has 680,000 or so distinct CDR3 sequences, less than 40% seen once. CDR1 and CDR2 (germline): SGHNT, YYREEE (reference sequence). The CDR3 extends over 15 amino acids. V lost 4 bases and J 0 bases, leaving 12 bases between the germline ends. The gene calls are TRBV5-4 and TRBJ2-3, with D possibly TRBD1 on 5 matching bases. The sample consisted of PBMCs. The source is a human donor in good health (CMV status not recorded). Some clones in this sample may be carry-over from other donors' samples. The CDR3 DNA reads TGTGCCAGCAGCCAAGGTGGACATAGCACAGATACGCAGTATTTT. As protein: CASSQGGHSTDTQYF.